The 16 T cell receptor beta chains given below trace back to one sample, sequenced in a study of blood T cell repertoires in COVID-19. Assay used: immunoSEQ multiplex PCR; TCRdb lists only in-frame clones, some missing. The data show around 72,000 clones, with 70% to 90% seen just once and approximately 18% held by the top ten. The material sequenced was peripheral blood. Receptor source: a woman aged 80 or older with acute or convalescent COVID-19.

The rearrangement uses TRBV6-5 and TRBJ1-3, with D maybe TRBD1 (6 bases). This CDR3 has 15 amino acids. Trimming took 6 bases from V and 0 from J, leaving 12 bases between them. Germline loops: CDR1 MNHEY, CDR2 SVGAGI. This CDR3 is CASRPQGGSGNTIYF. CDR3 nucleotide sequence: TGTGCCAGCAGACCACAGGGCGGCTCTGGAAACACCATATATTTT.

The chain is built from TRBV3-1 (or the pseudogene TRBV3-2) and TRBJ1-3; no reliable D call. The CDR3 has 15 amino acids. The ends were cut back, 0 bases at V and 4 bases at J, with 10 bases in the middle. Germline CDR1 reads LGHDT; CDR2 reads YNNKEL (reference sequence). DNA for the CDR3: TGTGCCAGCAGCCAAGAGGCGCACAGAGGAAACACCATATATTTT. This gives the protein CASSQEAHRGNTIYF.

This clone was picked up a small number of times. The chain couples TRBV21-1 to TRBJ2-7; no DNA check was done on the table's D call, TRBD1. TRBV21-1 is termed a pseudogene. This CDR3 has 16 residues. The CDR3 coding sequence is TGTGCCAGCAGCAAAGCGGCCCACAGGGAACCCTACGAGCAGTACTTC. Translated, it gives CASSKAAHREPYEQYF.

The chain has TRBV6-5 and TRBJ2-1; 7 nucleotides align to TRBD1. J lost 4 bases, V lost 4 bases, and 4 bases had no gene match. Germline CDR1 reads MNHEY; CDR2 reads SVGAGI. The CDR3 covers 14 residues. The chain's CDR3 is CASSFRDRYNEQFF. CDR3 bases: TGTGCCAGCAGTTTCCGGGACAGATACAATGAGCAGTTCTTC.

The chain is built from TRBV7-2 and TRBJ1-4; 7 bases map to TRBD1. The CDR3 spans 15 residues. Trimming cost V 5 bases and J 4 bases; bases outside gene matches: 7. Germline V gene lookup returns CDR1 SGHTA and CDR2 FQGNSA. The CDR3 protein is CASSPPDRFNEKLFF. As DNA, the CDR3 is TGTGCCAGCAGCCCGCCGGACAGGTTTAATGAAAAACTGTTTTTT.

The CDR3 sequence is CASRLTDTQYF. In DNA, the CDR3 is TGTGCCAGCAGACTCACAGATACGCAGTATTTT. V gene TRBV2 combines with J gene TRBJ2-3, with no clear D. The CDR3 is 11 residues long. V shed 6 bases and J shed 2 bases, with 3 bases lying between them. Looked up from germline, CDR1 is SNHLY and CDR2 is FYNNEI.

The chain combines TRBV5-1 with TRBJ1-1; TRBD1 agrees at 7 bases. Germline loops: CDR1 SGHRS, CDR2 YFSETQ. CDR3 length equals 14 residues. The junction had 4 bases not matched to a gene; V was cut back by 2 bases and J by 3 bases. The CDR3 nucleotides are TGCGCCAGCAGCTTACAGGGGAGCTACACTGAAGCTTTCTTT. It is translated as CASSLQGSYTEAFF.

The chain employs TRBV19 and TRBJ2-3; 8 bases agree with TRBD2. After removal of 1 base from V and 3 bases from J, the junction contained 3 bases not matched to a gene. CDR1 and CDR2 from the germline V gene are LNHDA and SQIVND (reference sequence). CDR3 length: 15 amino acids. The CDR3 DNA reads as TGTGCCAGTAGTATAGGTCGGGAGGGTACAGATACGCAGTATTTT. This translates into CASSIGREGTDTQYF.

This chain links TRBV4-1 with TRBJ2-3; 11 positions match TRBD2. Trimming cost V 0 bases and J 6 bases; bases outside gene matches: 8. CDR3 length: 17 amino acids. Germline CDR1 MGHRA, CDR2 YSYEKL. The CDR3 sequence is CASSQDIASGRLDTQYF. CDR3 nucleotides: TGCGCCAGCAGCCAAGATATCGCTAGCGGGAGGTTGGATACGCAGTATTTT.

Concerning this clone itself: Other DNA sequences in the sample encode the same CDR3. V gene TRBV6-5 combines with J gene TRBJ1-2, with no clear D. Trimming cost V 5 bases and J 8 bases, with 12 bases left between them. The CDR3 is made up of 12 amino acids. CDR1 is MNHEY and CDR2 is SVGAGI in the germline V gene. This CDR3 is CASSRAGEGYTF. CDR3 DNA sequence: TGTGCCAGCAGTCGAGCGGGTGAGGGCTACACCTTC.

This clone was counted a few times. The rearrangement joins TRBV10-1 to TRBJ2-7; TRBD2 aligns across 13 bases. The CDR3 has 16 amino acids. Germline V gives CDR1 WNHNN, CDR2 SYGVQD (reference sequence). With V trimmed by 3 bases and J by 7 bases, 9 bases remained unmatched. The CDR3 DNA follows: TGCGCCAGCAGTGAACCGGGACTAGCGGGGCAGGGGGAGCAGTACTTC. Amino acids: CASSEPGLAGQGEQYF.

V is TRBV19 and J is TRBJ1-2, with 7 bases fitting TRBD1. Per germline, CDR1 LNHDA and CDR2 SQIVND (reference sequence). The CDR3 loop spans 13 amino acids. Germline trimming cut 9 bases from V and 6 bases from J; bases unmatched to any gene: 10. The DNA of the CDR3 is TGTGCCAGCAACCTCAGGGGGATGAATGGCTACACCTTC. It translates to CASNLRGMNGYTF.

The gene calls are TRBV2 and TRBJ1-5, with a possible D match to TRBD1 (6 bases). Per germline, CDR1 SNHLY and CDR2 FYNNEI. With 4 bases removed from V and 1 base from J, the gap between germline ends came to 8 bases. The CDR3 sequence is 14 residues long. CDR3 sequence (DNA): TGTGCCAGCAGTGTACAGGGAAGCAATCAGCCCCAGCATTTT. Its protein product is CASSVQGSNQPQHF.

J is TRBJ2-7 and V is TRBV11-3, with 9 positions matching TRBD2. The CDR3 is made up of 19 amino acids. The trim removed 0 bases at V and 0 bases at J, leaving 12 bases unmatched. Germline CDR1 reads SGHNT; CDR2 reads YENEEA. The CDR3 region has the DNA TGTGCCAGCAGCTTAGAGCAAGGTAGCGGGAGCCTAAACTCCTACGAGCAGTACTTC. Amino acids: CASSLEQGSGSLNSYEQYF.

The CDR3 reads CAWTGQGSNSPLHF. The DNA for the CDR3 is TGTGCCTGGACGGGACAGGGTAGTAATTCACCCCTCCACTTT. The V and J genes are TRBV30 and TRBJ1-6, with 9 bases matching TRBD1. This CDR3 region has 14 residues. Losses at the gene ends were 4 bases for V and 6 bases for J; bases not matched to a gene: 4. CDR1 is GTSNPN and CDR2 is SVGIG in the germline V gene (reference sequence).

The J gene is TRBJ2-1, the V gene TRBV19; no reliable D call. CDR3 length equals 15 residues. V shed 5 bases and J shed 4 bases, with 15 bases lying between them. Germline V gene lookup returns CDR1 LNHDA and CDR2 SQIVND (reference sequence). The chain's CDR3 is CASSLAALAYNEQFF. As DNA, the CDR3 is TGTGCCAGTAGTTTGGCGGCCCTTGCATACAATGAGCAGTTCTTC.